This T cell receptor (beta chain) derives from a study of cytomegalovirus exposure and HLA in healthy donors. Only a few counts were recorded for this clone. What it binds is unknown. Primers: 60 Vbeta forward and 13 Jbeta reverse. The table came from immunoSEQ multiplex PCR; TCRdb's copy has only in-frame clones and leaves some out. The table has 120,000 or so clones, roughly 74% seen once. Study results and caveats: In a later analysis, at a false discovery rate of 0.05, approximately 15,000 TCR beta sequences matched HLA alleles.

The sequence was collected from a woman between 45 and 60 years old in good health and CMV-seropositive. The source material was PBMCs.

For the CDR3, the DNA is TGTGCCATCAGTGCCCCCGGCGGGTATGGCTACACCTTC. Its translation is CAISAPGGYGYTF. V usage is TRBV10-3 and J usage is TRBJ1-2; D gene ambiguous. The germline V gene encodes CDR1 ENHRY and CDR2 SYGVKD. This CDR3 is built from 13 residues. Trimming shortened V by 4 bases and J by 5 bases, and 11 bases separated the two germline ends.